The TCR beta chain described here comes from a study of blood T cell repertoires in COVID-19. Study-level background: Italy, Spain and the United States were the sources of the convalescent and acute COVID-19 samples. T cells, B-cell-depleted T cells, or PBMCs supplied cDNA or gDNA.

Assay: immunoSEQ multiplex PCR; the TCRdb copy retains only in-frame clones and omits some. This table has roughly 230,000 clones, roughly four fifths appearing once. Trimming cost V 6 bases and J 3 bases, with 9 bases left between them. Germline V gene lookup returns CDR1 MNHNY and CDR2 SVGAGI (reference sequence). This CDR3 comprises 13 residues. This clonotype was obtained from a man in his fifties with active or convalescent COVID-19. V usage is TRBV6-6 and J usage is TRBJ1-3; D not certain. Sequenced sample: peripheral blood. CDR3 DNA sequence: TGTGCCAGCAGCAGTTACATTGGAAACACCATATATTTT. Amino acids: CASSSYIGNTIYF.